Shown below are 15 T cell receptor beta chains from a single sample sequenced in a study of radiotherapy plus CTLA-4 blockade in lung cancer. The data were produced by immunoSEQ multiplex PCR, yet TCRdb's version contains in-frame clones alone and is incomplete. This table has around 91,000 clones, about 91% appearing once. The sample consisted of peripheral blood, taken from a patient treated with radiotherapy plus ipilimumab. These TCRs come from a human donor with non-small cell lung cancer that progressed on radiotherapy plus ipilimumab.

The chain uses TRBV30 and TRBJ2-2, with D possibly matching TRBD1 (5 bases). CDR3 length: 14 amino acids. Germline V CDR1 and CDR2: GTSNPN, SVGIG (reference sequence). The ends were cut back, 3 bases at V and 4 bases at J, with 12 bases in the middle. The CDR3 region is CAWRVQGGTGELFF. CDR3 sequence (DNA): TGTGCCTGGAGGGTCCAGGGTGGCACCGGGGAGCTGTTTTTT. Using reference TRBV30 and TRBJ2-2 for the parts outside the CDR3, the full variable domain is SQTIHQWPATLVQPVGSPLSLECTVEGTSNPNLYWYRQAAGRGLQLLFYSVGIGQISSEVPQNLSASRPQDRQFILSSKKLLLSDSGFYLCAWRVQGGTGELFFGEGSRLTVL.

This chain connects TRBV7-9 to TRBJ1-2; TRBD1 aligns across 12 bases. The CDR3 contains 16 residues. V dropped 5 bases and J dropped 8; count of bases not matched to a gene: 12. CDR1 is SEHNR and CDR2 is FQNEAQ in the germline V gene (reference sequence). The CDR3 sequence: CASSGDRGRALLGYTF. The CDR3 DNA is TGTGCCAGCAGCGGGGACAGGGGGCGAGCTCTACTCGGCTACACCTTC.

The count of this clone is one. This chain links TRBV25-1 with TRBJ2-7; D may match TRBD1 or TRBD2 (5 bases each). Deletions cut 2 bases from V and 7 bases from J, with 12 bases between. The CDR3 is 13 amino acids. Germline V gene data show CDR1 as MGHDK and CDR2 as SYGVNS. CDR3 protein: CASSETLGVEQYF. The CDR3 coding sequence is TGTGCCAGCAGTGAAACCTTGGGGGTAGAGCAGTACTTC.

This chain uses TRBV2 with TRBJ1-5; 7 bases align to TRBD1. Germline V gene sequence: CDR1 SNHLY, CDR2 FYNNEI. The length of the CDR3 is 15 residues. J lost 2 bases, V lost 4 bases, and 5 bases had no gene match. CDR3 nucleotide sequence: TGTGCCAGCAGTGTTTCAGGACAGGGCAATCAGCCCCAGCATTTT. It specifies CASSVSGQGNQPQHF.

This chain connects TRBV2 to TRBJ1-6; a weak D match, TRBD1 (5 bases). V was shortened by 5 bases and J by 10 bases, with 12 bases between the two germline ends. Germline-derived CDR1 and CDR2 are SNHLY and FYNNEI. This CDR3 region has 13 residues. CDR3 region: CASSWGEGSPLHF. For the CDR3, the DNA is TGTGCCAGCAGTTGGGGTGAGGGGTCACCCCTCCACTTT.

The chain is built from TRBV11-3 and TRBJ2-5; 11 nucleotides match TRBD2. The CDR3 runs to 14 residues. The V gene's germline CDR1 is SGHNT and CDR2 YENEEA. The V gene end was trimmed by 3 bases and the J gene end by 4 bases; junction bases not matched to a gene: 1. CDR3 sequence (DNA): TGTGCCAGCAGCTTCGGACTAGCGGGAGAGACCCAGTACTTC. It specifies CASSFGLAGETQYF.

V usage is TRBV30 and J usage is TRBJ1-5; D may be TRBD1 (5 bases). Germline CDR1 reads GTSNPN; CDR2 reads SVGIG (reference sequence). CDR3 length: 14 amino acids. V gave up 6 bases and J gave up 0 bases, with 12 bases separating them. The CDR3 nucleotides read TGTGCCTGCGGGGCAGGGTTTAGCAATCAGCCCCAGCATTTT. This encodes CACGAGFSNQPQHF.

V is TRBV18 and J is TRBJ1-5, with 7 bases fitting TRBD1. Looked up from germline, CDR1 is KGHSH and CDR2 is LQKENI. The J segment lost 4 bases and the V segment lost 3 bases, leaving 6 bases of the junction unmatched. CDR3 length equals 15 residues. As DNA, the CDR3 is TGTGCCAGCTCACCCCAGGGGACAGCTAATCAGCCCCAGCATTTT. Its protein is CASSPQGTANQPQHF.

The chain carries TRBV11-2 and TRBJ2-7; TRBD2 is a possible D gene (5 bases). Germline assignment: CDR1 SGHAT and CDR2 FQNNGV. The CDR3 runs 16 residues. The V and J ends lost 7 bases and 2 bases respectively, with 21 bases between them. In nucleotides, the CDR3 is TGTGCCAGCACCCCAACCCGGCTAGCTACCCCCTACGAGCAGTACTTC. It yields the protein CASTPTRLATPYEQYF. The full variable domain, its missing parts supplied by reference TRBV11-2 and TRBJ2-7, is EAGVAQSPRYKIIEKRQSVAFWCNPISGHATLYWYQQILGQGPKLLIQFQNNGVVDDSQLPKDRFSAERLKGVDSTLKIQPAKLEDSAVYLCASTPTRLATPYEQYFGPGTRLTVT.

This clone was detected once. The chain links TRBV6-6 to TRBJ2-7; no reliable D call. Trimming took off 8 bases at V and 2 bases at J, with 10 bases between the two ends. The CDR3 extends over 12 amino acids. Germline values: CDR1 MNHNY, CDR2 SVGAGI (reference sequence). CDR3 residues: CASFLPPYEQYF. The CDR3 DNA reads TGTGCCAGCTTCCTGCCTCCCTACGAGCAGTACTTC.

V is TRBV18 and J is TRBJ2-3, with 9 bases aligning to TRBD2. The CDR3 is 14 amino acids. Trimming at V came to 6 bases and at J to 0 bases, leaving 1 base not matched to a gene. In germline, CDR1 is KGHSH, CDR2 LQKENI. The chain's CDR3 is CASSTSGSTDTQYF. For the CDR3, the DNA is TGTGCCAGCTCTACTAGCGGGAGCACAGATACGCAGTATTTT.

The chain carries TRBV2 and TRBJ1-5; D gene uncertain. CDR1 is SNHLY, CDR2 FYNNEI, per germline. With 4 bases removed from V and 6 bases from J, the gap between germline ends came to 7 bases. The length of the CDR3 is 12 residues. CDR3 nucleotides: TGTGCCAGCAGTGTCTCGATTCAGCCCCAGCATTTT. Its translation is CASSVSIQPQHF. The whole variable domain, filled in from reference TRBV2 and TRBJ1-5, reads EPEVTQTPSHQVTQMGQEVILRCVPISNHLYFYWYRQILGQKVEFLVSFYNNEISEKSEIFDDQFSVERPDGSNFTLKIRSTKLEDSAMYFCASSVSIQPQHFGDGTRLSIL.

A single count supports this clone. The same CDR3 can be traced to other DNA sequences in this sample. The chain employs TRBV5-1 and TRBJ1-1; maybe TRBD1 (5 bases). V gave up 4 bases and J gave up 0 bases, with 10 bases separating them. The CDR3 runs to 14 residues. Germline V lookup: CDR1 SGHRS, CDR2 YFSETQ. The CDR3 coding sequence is TGCGCCAGCAGCACAGGACTGATGAACACTGAAGCTTTCTTT. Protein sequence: CASSTGLMNTEAFF.

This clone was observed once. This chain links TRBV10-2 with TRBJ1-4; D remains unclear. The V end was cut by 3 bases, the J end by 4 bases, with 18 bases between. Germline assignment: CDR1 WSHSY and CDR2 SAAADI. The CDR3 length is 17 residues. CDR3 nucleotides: TGCGCCAGCAGTGATCGGTACGGCGCAGTTAATAATGAAAAACTGTTTTTT. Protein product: CASSDRYGAVNNEKLFF.

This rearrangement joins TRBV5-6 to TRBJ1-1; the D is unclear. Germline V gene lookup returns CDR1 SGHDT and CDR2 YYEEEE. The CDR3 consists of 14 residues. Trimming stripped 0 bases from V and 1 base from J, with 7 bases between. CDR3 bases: TGTGCCAGCAGCTTGGACCCCAGGAACACTGAAGCTTTCTTT. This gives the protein CASSLDPRNTEAFF.